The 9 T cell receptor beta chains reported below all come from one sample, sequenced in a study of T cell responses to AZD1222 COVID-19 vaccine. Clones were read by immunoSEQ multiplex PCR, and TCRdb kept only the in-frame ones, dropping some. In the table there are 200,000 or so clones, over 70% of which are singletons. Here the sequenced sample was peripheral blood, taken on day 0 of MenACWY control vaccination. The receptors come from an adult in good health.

This chain's CDR3 is CASRQAGGPIYEQYF. CDR3 DNA: TGTGCCAGCAGACAAGCGGGAGGGCCTATATACGAGCAGTACTTC. The chain combines TRBV27 with TRBJ2-7, with 10 bases identical to TRBD2. Germline values: CDR1 MNHEY, CDR2 SMNVEV (reference sequence). J was trimmed by 4 bases and V by 6 bases; bases with no gene match: 9. The CDR3 length is 15 residues.

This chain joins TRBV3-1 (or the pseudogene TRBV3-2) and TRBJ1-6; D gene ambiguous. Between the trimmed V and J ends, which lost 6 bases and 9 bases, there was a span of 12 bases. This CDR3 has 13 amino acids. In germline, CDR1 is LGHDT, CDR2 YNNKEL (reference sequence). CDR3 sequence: CASRIGGVSPLHF. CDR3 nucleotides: TGTGCCAGCAGGATCGGCGGGGTTTCACCCCTCCACTTT.

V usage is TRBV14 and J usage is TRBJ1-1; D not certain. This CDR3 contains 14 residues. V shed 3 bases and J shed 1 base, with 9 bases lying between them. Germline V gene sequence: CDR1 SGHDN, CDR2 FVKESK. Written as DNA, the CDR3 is TGTGCCAGCAGCCATGACATTTGGAACACTGAAGCTTTCTTT. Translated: CASSHDIWNTEAFF. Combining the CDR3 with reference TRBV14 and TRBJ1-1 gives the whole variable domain EAGVTQFPSHSVIEKGQTVTLRCDPISGHDNLYWYRRVMGKEIKFLLHFVKESKQDESGMPNNRFLAERTGGTYSTLKVQPAELEDSGVYFCASSHDIWNTEAFFGQGTRLTVV.

In DNA, the CDR3 is TGTGCCAGCAGCATAGGGACAGGGTGGGAGACCCAGTACTTC. Amino acids: CASSIGTGWETQYF. The rearrangement joins TRBV5-8 to TRBJ2-5, with 9 bases lining up with TRBD1. The CDR3 has 14 amino acids. V lost 4 bases, J lost 5 bases, and 6 bases stayed unmatched. CDR1 and CDR2 (germline): SGHTS, YDEGEE.

The CDR3 protein is CASSLSSLAEYNEQFF. CDR3 DNA sequence: TGTGCCAGCAGTTTATCGTCGCTAGCGGAATACAATGAGCAGTTCTTC. The rearrangement joins TRBV27 to TRBJ2-1; 7 nucleotides match TRBD2. Looked up from germline, CDR1 is MNHEY and CDR2 is SMNVEV (reference sequence). The CDR3 spans 16 residues. Trimming cost V 0 bases and J 4 bases; bases outside gene matches: 6.

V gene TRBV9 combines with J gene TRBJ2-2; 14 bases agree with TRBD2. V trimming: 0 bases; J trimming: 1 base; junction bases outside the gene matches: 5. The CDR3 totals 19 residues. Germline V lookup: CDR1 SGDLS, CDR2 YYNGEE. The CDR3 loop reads CASSVVPGLAGVNTGELFF. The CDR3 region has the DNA TGTGCCAGCAGCGTAGTCCCGGGACTAGCGGGGGTGAACACCGGGGAGCTGTTTTTT.

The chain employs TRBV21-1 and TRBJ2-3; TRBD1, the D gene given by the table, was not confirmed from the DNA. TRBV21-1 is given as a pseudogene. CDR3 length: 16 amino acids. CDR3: CASSKPGQSSPDTQYF. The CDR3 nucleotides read TGTGCCAGCAGCAAACCGGGACAGTCCTCCCCGGATACGCAGTATTTT.

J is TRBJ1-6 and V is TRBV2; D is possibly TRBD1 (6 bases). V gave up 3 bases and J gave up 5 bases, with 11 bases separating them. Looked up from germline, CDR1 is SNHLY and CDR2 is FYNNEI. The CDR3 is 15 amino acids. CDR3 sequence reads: CASSDSRTDNSPLHF. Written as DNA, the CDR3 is TGTGCCAGCAGTGATAGCAGGACAGATAATTCACCCCTCCACTTT.

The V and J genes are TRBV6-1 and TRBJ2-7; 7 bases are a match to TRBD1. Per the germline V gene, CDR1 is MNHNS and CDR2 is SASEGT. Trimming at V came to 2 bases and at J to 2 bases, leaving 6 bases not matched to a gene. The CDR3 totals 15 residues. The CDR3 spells CASSERRGPAYEQYF. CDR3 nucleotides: TGTGCCAGCAGTGAAAGAAGGGGGCCAGCCTACGAGCAGTACTTC.